This T cell receptor beta chain was recovered during a study of T-cell memory formation after mild COVID-19. This clonotype has just a few counts. V was clipped by 1 base and J by 0 bases, with 20 bases between them. The CDR3 contains 19 residues. Germline values: CDR1 LGHNA, CDR2 YNFKEQ. MiXCR, applied by TCRdb to the 5' RACE reads, yields one record per CDR3 protein. The data contain about 27,000 distinct CDR3 sequences, about 16% of them singletons. The chain uses TRBV4-2 and TRBJ2-3; perhaps TRBD1 as D (6 bases). Sequencing used PBMCs or a T cell subset sorted from them (not recorded which). The TCR was taken from an adult who had mild COVID-19 (a few samples of this study predate the infection). Cell type and time point are not known. In DNA, the CDR3 is TGTGCCAGCAGCCAAGCTTTCAGGCCAGGGGATGGAAGCACAGATACGCAGTATTTT. Translated: CASSQAFRPGDGSTDTQYF.